A selection of T cell receptor beta chains follows, all from one sample in a study of Ad26.COV2.S vaccination and SARS-CoV-2 variants. The protocol was immunoSEQ multiplex PCR, while the TCRdb copy is restricted to in-frame clones and leaves out a portion. The data show 450,000 to 550,000 clones, 75% to 90% seen once. The source was peripheral blood, collected in a trial of Ad26.COV2.S vaccine versus placebo. These TCRs come from a person between 18 and 65 years old who received the Ad26.COV2.S COVID-19 vaccine or a placebo. Each CDR3 is given with its conserved first and last residue. Fields, in order: CDR3 length, clone size, V gene, D gene, J gene, CDR3 DNA, CDR3 protein. D genes are given only for firm matches. Clone size is not always given. Where it is, it says once, few, many or a class for expanded clones.

CDR3 length: 12; clone size: -; V gene: TRBV11-2; D gene: -; J gene: TRBJ2-1; CDR3 DNA: TGTGCCAGCAGCCCAAACCCTGGTGAGCAGTTCTTC; CDR3 protein: CASSPNPGEQFF
CDR3 length: 15; clone size: -; V gene: TRBV7-9; D gene: -; J gene: TRBJ1-2; CDR3 DNA: TGTGCCAGCAGCCCCCGGACAGCCTCAAACTATGGCTACACCTTC; CDR3 protein: CASSPRTASNYGYTF
CDR3 length: 15; clone size: -; V gene: TRBV28; D gene: -; J gene: TRBJ2-3; CDR3 DNA: TGTGCCAGCAGTTTATGGCTAGCGAGCACAGATACGCAGTATTTT; CDR3 protein: CASSLWLASTDTQYF
CDR3 length: 14; clone size: -; V gene: TRBV10-3; D gene: TRBD1; J gene: TRBJ1-3; CDR3 DNA: TGTGCCATCAGTCCGACAGGGAGAGGAAACACCATATATTTT; CDR3 protein: CAISPTGRGNTIYF
CDR3 length: 15; clone size: -; V gene: TRBV2; D gene: TRBD2; J gene: TRBJ2-1; CDR3 DNA: TGTGCCAGCAGTGAGCGGGGGGATCGTTGGAATGAGCAGTTCTTC; CDR3 protein: CASSERGDRWNEQFF
CDR3 length: 15; clone size: -; V gene: TRBV24-1; D gene: TRBD1; J gene: TRBJ1-1; CDR3 DNA: TGTGCCACCAGTGATAACCGACAGGGCCACACTGAAGCTTTCTTT; CDR3 protein: CATSDNRQGHTEAFF
CDR3 length: 18; clone size: -; V gene: TRBV7-8; D gene: -; J gene: TRBJ1-5; CDR3 DNA: TGTGCCAGCAGCTCCATCGTTAGGACGGCTTATAGCAATCAGCCCCAGCATTTT; CDR3 protein: CASSSIVRTAYSNQPQHF
CDR3 length: 16; clone size: once; V gene: TRBV7-9; D gene: TRBD1; J gene: TRBJ2-1; CDR3 DNA: TGTGCCAGCAGCTTAGTGGGGGCAGGGGGCAGGAATGAGCAGTTCTTC; CDR3 protein: CASSLVGAGGRNEQFF
CDR3 length: 14; clone size: -; V gene: TRBV18; D gene: -; J gene: TRBJ1-1; CDR3 DNA: TGTGCCAGCTCACCGGCCAGGGCTAACACTGAAGCTTTCTTT; CDR3 protein: CASSPARANTEAFF
CDR3 length: 12; clone size: -; V gene: TRBV3-1/TRBV3-2; D gene: -; J gene: TRBJ2-5; CDR3 DNA: TGTGCCAGCAGCCAGGTCCCCGGGACCCAGTACTTC; CDR3 protein: CASSQVPGTQYF
CDR3 length: 16; clone size: -; V gene: TRBV4-3; D gene: -; J gene: TRBJ2-7; CDR3 DNA: TGCGCCAGCAGCCGAGAGAAGGGACATTACTCCTACGAGCAGTACTTC; CDR3 protein: CASSREKGHYSYEQYF
CDR3 length: 15; clone size: once; V gene: TRBV4-1; D gene: TRBD2; J gene: TRBJ2-7; CDR3 DNA: TGCGCCAGCAGCCAAGCTAGCGGGGGGGCCCACGAGCAGTACTTC; CDR3 protein: CASSQASGGAHEQYF
CDR3 length: 17; clone size: -; V gene: TRBV20-1; D gene: -; J gene: TRBJ2-2; CDR3 DNA: TGCAGTGCTAGTAGGGGGTTCCCTGGGGGCCACACCGGGGAGCTGTTTTTT; CDR3 protein: CSASRGFPGGHTGELFF
CDR3 length: 20; clone size: -; V gene: TRBV5-3; D gene: -; J gene: TRBJ2-2; CDR3 DNA: TGTGCCAGAAGCCCGGGGGCGGGGGCAGTCCCTTTCGCGAACACCGGGGAGCTGTTTTTT; CDR3 protein: CARSPGAGAVPFANTGELFF
CDR3 length: 16; clone size: -; V gene: TRBV7-2; D gene: TRBD1; J gene: TRBJ1-6; CDR3 DNA: TGTGCCAGCAGCTTAGAGGGGGCAGCTGGTAATTCACCCCTCCACTTT; CDR3 protein: CASSLEGAAGNSPLHF
CDR3 length: 14; clone size: -; V gene: TRBV11-3; D gene: -; J gene: TRBJ1-1; CDR3 DNA: TGTGCCAGCAGCTTAGAAGGGGCCAGCACTGAAGCTTTCTTT; CDR3 protein: CASSLEGASTEAFF
CDR3 length: 18; clone size: -; V gene: TRBV14; D gene: -; J gene: TRBJ2-1; CDR3 DNA: TGTGCCAGCAGCCAAGAAGGAGTGGGACGAACCCCCTACAATGAGCAGTTCTTC; CDR3 protein: CASSQEGVGRTPYNEQFF
CDR3 length: 14; clone size: -; V gene: TRBV5-8; D gene: -; J gene: TRBJ1-2; CDR3 DNA: TGTGCCAGCAGCTGGGAAGGCCGGTACTATGGCTACACCTTC; CDR3 protein: CASSWEGRYYGYTF
CDR3 length: 12; clone size: -; V gene: TRBV27; D gene: -; J gene: TRBJ1-2; CDR3 DNA: TGTGCCAGCAGTCCCCAGGGCTATGGCTACACCTTC; CDR3 protein: CASSPQGYGYTF
CDR3 length: 13; clone size: -; V gene: TRBV18; D gene: TRBD1; J gene: TRBJ2-5; CDR3 DNA: TGTGCCAGCTCACTACAGGGGGCGGAGACCCAGTACTTC; CDR3 protein: CASSLQGAETQYF
CDR3 length: 16; clone size: -; V gene: TRBV4-3; D gene: TRBD1; J gene: TRBJ1-6; CDR3 DNA: TGCGCCAGCAGCCAAGGGTCGGGACAGAAGAATTCACCCCTCCACTTT; CDR3 protein: CASSQGSGQKNSPLHF
CDR3 length: 16; clone size: -; V gene: TRBV9; D gene: TRBD1; J gene: TRBJ1-2; CDR3 DNA: TGTGCCAGCAGCGTAACAACCGGACAGGGAGGCTATGGCTACACCTTC; CDR3 protein: CASSVTTGQGGYGYTF
CDR3 length: 12; clone size: many; V gene: TRBV30; D gene: -; J gene: TRBJ1-1; CDR3 DNA: TGTGCCTGGAGTGTATGGACAGCTGAAGCTTTCTTT; CDR3 protein: CAWSVWTAEAFF
CDR3 length: 15; clone size: -; V gene: TRBV18; D gene: TRBD2; J gene: TRBJ2-3; CDR3 DNA: TGTGCCAGCTCACCCCGGGGGGGCTGGCCAGATACGCAGTATTTT; CDR3 protein: CASSPRGGWPDTQYF
CDR3 length: 10; clone size: -; V gene: TRBV7-9; D gene: -; J gene: TRBJ1-3; CDR3 DNA: TGTGCCAGCTCTGGAAACACCATATATTTT; CDR3 protein: CASSGNTIYF
CDR3 length: 17; clone size: -; V gene: TRBV6-6; D gene: TRBD1; J gene: TRBJ2-7; CDR3 DNA: TGTGCCAGCAGCCGATCCCCTCCGGGACAGGGTATCCGCGAGCAGTACTTC; CDR3 protein: CASSRSPPGQGIREQYF
CDR3 length: 14; clone size: -; V gene: TRBV5-4; D gene: -; J gene: TRBJ1-3; CDR3 DNA: TGTGCCAGCAGCCCCTCCGGGCTCCGAAACACCATATATTTT; CDR3 protein: CASSPSGLRNTIYF
CDR3 length: 17; clone size: -; V gene: TRBV11-2; D gene: TRBD2; J gene: TRBJ2-3; CDR3 DNA: TGTGCCAGCAGCTTAGTGCTTGGGCGGGGGGGCGAAGATACGCAGTATTTT; CDR3 protein: CASSLVLGRGGEDTQYF
CDR3 length: 12; clone size: -; V gene: TRBV4-1; D gene: -; J gene: TRBJ1-1; CDR3 DNA: TGCGCCAGCAGCCTGAGTGGGGGGCAAGCTTTCTTT; CDR3 protein: CASSLSGGQAFF
CDR3 length: 15; clone size: -; V gene: TRBV5-1; D gene: -; J gene: TRBJ2-3; CDR3 DNA: TGCGCCAGCAGCTTGGGGGGACTTCTGGCAGATACGCAGTATTTT; CDR3 protein: CASSLGGLLADTQYF
CDR3 length: 14; clone size: once; V gene: TRBV10-3; D gene: -; J gene: TRBJ1-1; CDR3 DNA: TGTGCCATCAGTGAAAGTCCGTTGAACACTGAAGCTTTCTTT; CDR3 protein: CAISESPLNTEAFF
CDR3 length: 16; clone size: once; V gene: TRBV15; D gene: TRBD1; J gene: TRBJ1-5; CDR3 DNA: TGTGCCACCAGCCCAAACTTACAGGGGAAACATCAGCCCCAGCATTTT; CDR3 protein: CATSPNLQGKHQPQHF
CDR3 length: 13; clone size: -; V gene: TRBV12-3/TRBV12-4; D gene: -; J gene: TRBJ1-1; CDR3 DNA: TGTGCCAGCAGTTTATGGGGGATCACTGAAGCTTTCTTT; CDR3 protein: CASSLWGITEAFF
CDR3 length: 13; clone size: -; V gene: TRBV11-3; D gene: -; J gene: TRBJ2-1; CDR3 DNA: TGTGCCAGCAGCTTGGAACAGCGGACTGAGCAGTTCTTC; CDR3 protein: CASSLEQRTEQFF
CDR3 length: 15; clone size: -; V gene: TRBV5-1; D gene: TRBD1; J gene: TRBJ2-1; CDR3 DNA: TGCGCCAGCAGCCCTACGACAGGGACCTACAATGAGCAGTTCTTC; CDR3 protein: CASSPTTGTYNEQFF
CDR3 length: 19; clone size: -; V gene: TRBV5-5; D gene: -; J gene: TRBJ1-6; CDR3 DNA: TGTGCCAGCAGCATTACCCCTACTCAGGGGTTACTATATAATTCACCCCTCCACTTT; CDR3 protein: CASSITPTQGLLYNSPLHF
CDR3 length: 14; clone size: -; V gene: TRBV29-1; D gene: -; J gene: TRBJ2-1; CDR3 DNA: TGCAGCGCTAGGACTACCCCCTCCTACAATGAGCAGTTCTTC; CDR3 protein: CSARTTPSYNEQFF
CDR3 length: 13; clone size: -; V gene: TRBV14; D gene: -; J gene: TRBJ2-3; CDR3 DNA: TGTGCCAGCAGCGTCCGGGGATCAGATACGCAGTATTTT; CDR3 protein: CASSVRGSDTQYF
CDR3 length: 16; clone size: once; V gene: TRBV4-3; D gene: TRBD1; J gene: TRBJ1-1; CDR3 DNA: TGCGCCAGCAGCCAGACCGATGGGACAGGGAACACTGAAGCTTTCTTT; CDR3 protein: CASSQTDGTGNTEAFF
CDR3 length: 15; clone size: -; V gene: TRBV13; D gene: TRBD2; J gene: TRBJ2-5; CDR3 DNA: TGTGCCAGCAGCGAAACCCGGGACTATCTAGAGACCCAGTACTTC; CDR3 protein: CASSETRDYLETQYF
CDR3 length: 15; clone size: few; V gene: TRBV7-2; D gene: -; J gene: TRBJ1-4; CDR3 DNA: TGTGCCAGCAGCTTCGGTTGGGGGGGGGATGAAAAACTGTTTTTT; CDR3 protein: CASSFGWGGDEKLFF
CDR3 length: 15; clone size: -; V gene: TRBV7-2; D gene: TRBD2; J gene: TRBJ2-1; CDR3 DNA: TGTGCCAGCAGCGTTAGCGGGGGGACCTACAATGAGCAGTTCTTC; CDR3 protein: CASSVSGGTYNEQFF
CDR3 length: 11; clone size: -; V gene: TRBV18; D gene: -; J gene: TRBJ2-7; CDR3 DNA: TGTGCCAGCTCACCACGAAACGAGCAGTACTTC; CDR3 protein: CASSPRNEQYF
CDR3 length: 13; clone size: -; V gene: TRBV11-2; D gene: -; J gene: TRBJ2-5; CDR3 DNA: TGTGCCAGCAGCTTATCCCTTCGAGAGACCCAGTACTTC; CDR3 protein: CASSLSLRETQYF
CDR3 length: 12; clone size: -; V gene: TRBV15; D gene: -; J gene: TRBJ1-5; CDR3 DNA: TGTGCCACCAGCATTCGGGGTCAGCCCCAGCATTTT; CDR3 protein: CATSIRGQPQHF
CDR3 length: 16; clone size: -; V gene: TRBV9; D gene: -; J gene: TRBJ1-6; CDR3 DNA: TGTGCCAGCAGCCCGCACGCGGGGTCCCTCAATTCACCCCTCCACTTT; CDR3 protein: CASSPHAGSLNSPLHF
CDR3 length: 13; clone size: -; V gene: TRBV7-2; D gene: -; J gene: TRBJ1-6; CDR3 DNA: TGTGCCAGCAGCTTAAGGAGGGGTGCACCCCTCCACTTT; CDR3 protein: CASSLRRGAPLHF
CDR3 length: 16; clone size: -; V gene: TRBV19; D gene: -; J gene: TRBJ2-1; CDR3 DNA: TGTGCCAGTAGTCCCACGGGCCCAAGGGTTTACAATGAGCAGTTCTTC; CDR3 protein: CASSPTGPRVYNEQFF